This TCR beta chain is drawn from a study of shared clonotypes between healthy human individuals. Trimming pared 8 bases from V and 5 bases from J, leaving 14 bases between. Germline loops: CDR1 LNHDA, CDR2 SQIVND (reference sequence). The CDR3 length is 13 residues. Deep was the level at which the assay was run. The genomic DNA of each subset was split evenly across several immunoSEQ plates. Assay used: immunoSEQ multiplex PCR; TCRdb lists only in-frame clones, some missing. The sample yields around 640,000 clones, roughly 96% seen once. For this clone: The antigen remains undetermined.

Study-wide points: Naive CD4 clonotypes overlapped across a few donors at about 5%.

CD45RO negativity and positive selection for CCR7 defined naive CD8 cells, a population that excluded terminally differentiated effector memory CD45RA+ cells. The sequence came from a woman in her thirties in good health. Sequencing was carried out using naive CD8+ T cells sorted from blood. V gene TRBV19 combines with J gene TRBJ2-3; perhaps D is TRBD1 or TRBD2 (6 bases each). CDR3 coding DNA: TGTGCCAGTGGGGGGCTAGATCAAGATACGCAGTATTTT. Translated: CASGGLDQDTQYF.